This T cell receptor (beta chain) appears in the sequencing data of a study of T-cell memory formation after mild COVID-19 (dated by TCRdb to the early 2020s). With respect to the entire study: TCR sequence clusters from the two donors were largely donor specific. In a couple of donors, T-cell clones that expanded and contracted after mild COVID-19 were tracked by sequencing TCRalpha and TCRbeta repertoires over time. Two young, previously healthy adult volunteers made up the cohort, one male and one female.

Ficoll-Paque density gradient centrifugation was the method used to isolate PBMCs. Overall study results and their limits: Contracting CD4+ clones were located mainly in the CM and EM memory subsets, whereas CD8+ clones were found to be enriched in EMRA. The second-wave clones that peaked on day 37 were not confirmed to be SARS-CoV-2 specific. The study included only a couple of mild cases, and larger cohorts that include severe cases with pre-infection samples were judged to be necessary. Balanced CD4/CD8 phenotypes were observed for clones contracting from day 15 to 85, whereas a bias towards CD4+ was observed for a second wave of clones expanding from day 15 to 37. Some responding clones were detected in pre-infection memory, which suggested that pre-existing cross-reactive memory T cells had joined the SARS-CoV-2 response.

V was cut back by 0 bases and J by 0 bases, leaving a gap of 15 bases between them. Sequences MGHRA (CDR1) and YSYEKL (CDR2) are obtained from the germline V gene. Spanning cysteine to phenylalanine, the CDR3 consists of 18 amino acids. CDR3 DNA only is kept here, 54 bases in frame from base 1. Worth noting for this clonotype: Its recognized antigen is unknown. Base qualities are not recorded, but no much larger clone differs from it by a single base.

Sequenced using an Illumina NovaSeq 6000. Using 5'RACE with constant-segment primers, TCRalpha and TCRbeta cDNA libraries were constructed, with sample barcodes and unique molecular identifiers added in the process. RNA was extracted from every sample with Trizol reagent. Amplification of the libraries took two PCR steps, and the second step added a second sample barcode plus Illumina TruSeq adapters. Libraries were sequenced on an Illumina NovaSeq with 2 x 150 bp paired-end reads. The source study handled its data this way. Reads were demultiplexed and collapsed into UMI-guided consensus sequences with migec v1.2.7. Using mixcr v2.1.11, UMI consensuses were aligned to TRA and TRB V and J templates and then assembled into clonotypes. Clonotypes were classified as expanded or contracted when called significant by both edgeR and NoisET, with noise models trained on biological replicates. For edgeR calls, a false discovery rate-adjusted p below 0.01 and a log2 fold-change threshold of 1 were applied. PCA with hierarchical clustering of max-normalized trajectories of the 1000 most abundant clonotypes was used as exploratory dynamics analysis. Separately sequenced CD4+ and CD8+ repertoires were used to assign the CD4 or CD8 phenotype of responding clones. In TCRdb, the public reads were trimmed at Q25 with fastp and aligned with MiXCR, with productive beta chains retained. CDR3 protein sequences are deduplicated, and each keeps its most common genes and DNA. Here the V and J calls rest on TCRdb's processing, not on the authors' analysis. Counted in this sample were around 370,000 distinct CDR3 sequences; roughly 21% of them appeared once. Clones ranked in the top ten supply about an eighth of the sample.

The chain employs TRBV4-1 and TRBJ2-4; TRBD2 is a possible D gene, resting on 5 matching bases. The sequenced sample was PBMCs or a T cell subset sorted from them (not recorded which). This clonotype was sampled from an adult woman who had mild COVID-19 (a few samples of this study predate the infection). The sample titles of this study are shuffled in the database, so cell type and time point are left out; the donor was told from shared clones. The CDR3 has the sequence CASSQDFTSGLAKNIQYF. The DNA sequence follows: TGCGCCAGCAGCCAAGACTTTACGAGCGGACTAGCCAAAAACATTCAGTACTTC.